A selection of T cell receptor beta chains follows, all from one sample in a study of cytomegalovirus exposure and HLA in healthy donors. The repertoire was sequenced with immunoSEQ multiplex PCR; TCRdb's copy has only in-frame clones and lacks some. Among about 140,000 clones listed, roughly 82% were seen once. The sample was PBMCs. These receptors were obtained from a man between 18 and 35 years old in good health and CMV-seropositive. Both conserved end residues are part of each CDR3. A D gene is named only where the DNA matches it firmly. Expanded clones are given a class, and other clones once, few, many or no size at all.

J,size,V,D,CDR3,DNA
TRBJ1-5,NA,TRBV19,NA,CASSSGHYQPQHF,TGTGCCAGTAGTTCGGGACATTATCAGCCCCAGCATTTT
TRBJ2-5,NA,TRBV11-3,NA,CASSSLRAQETQYF,TGTGCCAGCAGCTCCCTGAGAGCGCAAGAGACCCAGTACTTC
TRBJ1-1,NA,TRBV10-1,NA,CASSEKAGMAREAFF,TGCGCCAGCAGTGAGAAGGCGGGAATGGCCAGGGAAGCTTTCTTT
TRBJ1-2,once,TRBV27,NA,CASSSGTQGNGYTF,TGTGCCAGCAGTTCAGGGACGCAGGGGAATGGCTACACCTTC
TRBJ2-1,NA,TRBV4-1,TRBD1,CASSQGGTGIGEQFF,TGCGCCAGCAGCCAAGGAGGGACAGGGATCGGTGAGCAGTTCTTC
TRBJ2-1,NA,TRBV5-1,TRBD2,CASSPLAGAYNEQFF,TGCGCCAGCAGCCCGCTAGCGGGAGCTTACAATGAGCAGTTCTTC
TRBJ2-1,once,TRBV28,NA,CASNPFLPPRSSYNEQFF,TGTGCCAGCAATCCTTTCCTCCCACCTAGAAGCTCCTACAATGAGCAGTTCTTC
TRBJ1-1,NA,TRBV2,TRBD1,CASRDRVSTEAFF,TGTGCCAGCAGGGACAGGGTGAGCACTGAAGCTTTCTTT
TRBJ1-3,NA,TRBV10-3,NA,CAISESAGTGNTIYF,TGTGCCATCAGTGAGTCGGCAGGGACTGGAAACACCATATATTTT
TRBJ1-2,NA,TRBV13,TRBD1,CASSPTPTGGYGYTF,TGTGCCAGCAGCCCAACCCCTACAGGGGGCTATGGCTACACCTTC
TRBJ2-5,NA,TRBV6-5,NA,CASSYDTGSTQYF,TGTGCCAGCAGTTACGACACGGGATCAACCCAGTACTTC
TRBJ2-1,NA,TRBV2,TRBD2,CASSEIKAGGQKNEQFF,TGTGCCAGCAGTGAAATTAAAGCGGGAGGGCAAAAGAATGAGCAGTTCTTC
TRBJ2-7,NA,TRBV28,NA,CASNPQGQGYEQYF,TGTGCCAGCAACCCCCAGGGTCAGGGCTACGAGCAGTACTTC
TRBJ2-1,NA,TRBV4-2,NA,CASSLSPRVSSYNEQFF,TGTGCCAGCAGCCTGAGTCCCAGGGTGAGCTCCTACAATGAGCAGTTCTTC
TRBJ1-4,NA,TRBV29-1,NA,CSVGQNEKLFF,TGCAGCGTCGGACAGAACGAAAAACTGTTTTTT
TRBJ1-1,NA,TRBV6-5,NA,CASSYLPGMNTEAFF,TGTGCCAGCAGTTACTTACCGGGGATGAACACTGAAGCTTTCTTT
TRBJ1-2,once,TRBV29-1,NA,CSGQVFNGYTF,TGCAGCGGCCAGGTCTTTAATGGCTACACCTTC
TRBJ2-3,NA,TRBV28,TRBD1,CASRGQGKDTQYF,TGTGCCAGCAGGGGACAGGGGAAAGATACGCAGTATTTT
TRBJ2-7,NA,TRBV25-1,NA,CASSESGKVYEQYF,TGTGCCAGCAGTGAATCGGGGAAGGTCTACGAGCAGTACTTC
TRBJ2-7,NA,TRBV6-5,NA,CASSYGGAGLGYEQYF,TGTGCCAGCAGTTACGGCGGGGCGGGTTTAGGCTACGAGCAGTACTTC
TRBJ2-3,NA,TRBV5-6,TRBD2,CASSQTSAYSTDTQYF,TGTGCCAGCAGCCAAACTAGCGCATATAGCACAGATACGCAGTATTTT
TRBJ2-2,NA,TRBV28,NA,CASRRGGELFF,TGTGCCAGCAGACGGGGCGGGGAGCTGTTTTTT
TRBJ2-1,NA,TRBV5-1,NA,CASSLAFSNEQFF,TGCGCCAGCAGCCTGGCATTTAGCAATGAGCAGTTCTTC
TRBJ2-1,NA,TRBV27,TRBD2,CASSLFPTSGMSEQFF,TGTGCCAGCAGTCTATTCCCGACTAGCGGGATGAGTGAGCAGTTCTTC
TRBJ2-2,NA,TRBV4-2,TRBD2,CASSQVSGAGLVELFF,TGTGCCAGCAGCCAAGTGTCTGGAGCGGGATTGGTGGAGCTGTTTTTT
TRBJ2-7,NA,TRBV6-1,NA,CASSELTGPYEQYF,TGTGCCAGCAGTGAATTGACAGGACCCTACGAGCAGTACTTC
TRBJ1-1,NA,TRBV4-1,NA,CASSQVRGTEAFF,TGCGCCAGCAGCCAAGTCAGGGGAACTGAAGCTTTCTTT
TRBJ2-5,NA,TRBV11-1,TRBD1,CASSRDRGRQETQYF,TGTGCCAGCAGCCGGGACAGGGGCCGACAAGAGACCCAGTACTTC
TRBJ1-2,NA,TRBV28,NA,CASSLTPAGYGDYGYTF,TGTGCCAGCAGTTTAACCCCCGCAGGGTATGGGGACTATGGCTACACCTTC
TRBJ2-1,NA,TRBV5-1,TRBD2,CASSPVTGTSGSYEQFF,TGCGCCAGCAGCCCGGTCACGGGGACTAGCGGGAGCTATGAGCAGTTCTTC
TRBJ1-3,NA,TRBV7-9,NA,CASSFGPYTIYF,TGTGCCAGCAGCTTCGGTCCTTACACCATATATTTT
TRBJ2-7,NA,TRBV28,TRBD1,CASIPGQGSYEQYF,TGTGCCAGCATCCCGGGACAGGGATCCTACGAGCAGTACTTC
TRBJ2-7,NA,TRBV28,TRBD2,CASNPSGSNTYEQYF,TGTGCCAGCAATCCTAGCGGGAGTAACACCTACGAGCAGTACTTC
TRBJ2-1,NA,TRBV5-1,NA,CASSLRPDWDEQFF,TGCGCCAGCAGCTTGCGACCAGACTGGGATGAGCAGTTCTTC
TRBJ2-1,once,TRBV4-1,TRBD1,CASSHLGQGDEQFF,TGCGCCAGCAGCCATCTCGGACAGGGGGATGAGCAGTTCTTC
TRBJ1-1,NA,TRBV29-1,TRBD1,CSESSLGDRGYTEAFF,TGCAGCGAATCCTCACTGGGGGACAGGGGGTACACTGAAGCTTTCTTT
TRBJ2-2,NA,TRBV2,NA,CASVQRANTGELFF,TGTGCCAGCGTCCAGCGGGCGAACACCGGGGAGCTGTTTTTT
TRBJ1-1,few,TRBV19,TRBD1,CASSIVGTANTEAFF,TGTGCCAGTAGTATAGTTGGGACAGCGAACACTGAAGCTTTCTTT
TRBJ2-7,NA,TRBV4-1,TRBD1,CASSQVPGQNYEQYF,TGCGCCAGCAGCCAAGTCCCGGGACAGAACTACGAGCAGTACTTC
TRBJ2-7,NA,TRBV6-1,TRBD2,CASSEAHGSGSPHEQYF,TGTGCCAGCAGTGAAGCACATGGAAGCGGGAGTCCCCACGAGCAGTACTTC
TRBJ1-5,once,TRBV27,TRBD1,CASSFNSGRGEQPQHF,TGTGCCAGCAGTTTCAATAGTGGCAGGGGGGAACAGCCCCAGCATTTT
TRBJ2-1,NA,TRBV27,TRBD2,CASSSTWGGSSYNEQFF,TGTGCCAGCAGTTCGACGTGGGGGGGGAGCTCCTACAATGAGCAGTTCTTC
TRBJ2-5,NA,TRBV6-1,NA,CASSGSDPGGRETQYF,TGTGCCAGCAGTGGCTCCGACCCCGGGGGGCGAGAGACCCAGTACTTC
TRBJ1-4,NA,TRBV15,TRBD1,CATSRGRGQGAGEKLFF,TGTGCCACCAGCAGAGGAAGAGGACAGGGGGCGGGTGAAAAACTGTTTTTT
TRBJ2-1,NA,TRBV6-4,NA,CASSDGAGKSYNEQFF,TGTGCCAGCAGTGACGGAGCGGGTAAATCCTACAATGAGCAGTTCTTC
TRBJ2-7,NA,TRBV28,TRBD1,CASSPTGSSYEQYF,TGTGCCAGCAGTCCGACAGGGAGCTCCTACGAGCAGTACTTC
TRBJ2-7,NA,TRBV6-5,TRBD2,CASSNRLAGHYEQYF,TGTGCCAGCAGTAACAGACTAGCGGGACACTACGAGCAGTACTTC
TRBJ2-1,NA,TRBV2,TRBD2,CASSELTSGRVDYNEQFF,TGTGCCAGCAGTGAATTGACTAGCGGGAGGGTGGACTACAATGAGCAGTTCTTC
TRBJ2-5,NA,TRBV7-9,TRBD2,CASSDPSGRALFYQETQYF,TGTGCCAGCAGCGACCCTAGCGGGAGGGCCTTGTTTTATCAAGAGACCCAGTACTTC
TRBJ1-2,NA,TRBV29-1,TRBD1,CSVILGQGVIDYGYTF,TGCAGCGTTATCCTGGGACAGGGGGTTATCGACTATGGCTACACCTTC
TRBJ1-2,NA,TRBV6-5,TRBD1,CASSLDRGRGGYTF,TGTGCCAGCAGTTTAGACAGGGGAAGAGGTGGCTACACCTTC
TRBJ2-1,NA,TRBV5-1,TRBD1,CASSRGQGNNEQFF,TGCGCCAGCAGCAGGGGACAGGGAAATAATGAGCAGTTCTTC
TRBJ1-5,NA,TRBV28,TRBD1,CASSLGQGVNQPQHF,TGTGCCAGCAGCCTGGGACAGGGAGTCAATCAGCCCCAGCATTTT
TRBJ2-3,NA,TRBV4-1,NA,CASSQDGARRADTQYF,TGCGCCAGCAGCCAAGATGGGGCAAGGCGAGCAGATACGCAGTATTTT
TRBJ2-7,NA,TRBV5-5,NA,CASSSGREQGYEQYF,TGTGCCAGCAGCTCTGGACGGGAGCAGGGCTACGAGCAGTACTTC
TRBJ2-1,NA,TRBV7-7,TRBD2,CASSPGGDFYNEQFF,TGTGCTAGCAGCCCGGGGGGGGACTTTTACAATGAGCAGTTCTTC
TRBJ2-4,NA,TRBV19,TRBD2,CASSIVTFGTSNIQYF,TGTGCCAGTAGTATAGTAACGTTCGGGACTAGTAACATTCAGTACTTC
TRBJ1-4,few,TRBV7-9,TRBD1,CASSFGTGSNEKLFF,TGTGCCAGCAGCTTCGGGACAGGGTCTAATGAAAAACTGTTTTTT